This T cell receptor beta chain was observed in a study of tumor-infiltrating lymphocytes in primary liver carcinoma. A note on this clonotype: The junction differs from germline at one of its ends, possibly a read error.

CDR1 is SGHAT, CDR2 FQNNGV, per germline. The CDR3 totals 12 residues. Co-extracted RNA and DNA came from roughly 20-30 mg of unsorted bulk tissue. Patients diagnosed with primary liver carcinoma received treatment through surgical resection. No patient had received treatment, and all had chronic HBV infection. TCR beta cDNA was reverse-transcribed from about 500 ng of total RNA. The reaction used a constant-region primer and ProtoScript II reverse transcriptase. Construction of TCR beta libraries relied on three successive nested multiplex PCR rounds employing slightly modified ARM-PCR. A C-beta reverse primer and TRBV1-TRBV30 forward primers served in each of the first two PCR rounds, at 9 to 10 cycles apiece. TCRdb redid the calling of the multiplex PCR reads with MiXCR, one entry per CDR3 protein. The data show fewer than 110,000 distinct CDR3 sequences, with about 67% seen just once and around 12% held by the top ten.

The sequencing input was liver tumor tissue from sampling region 2. This sample's subset: tumor region T2, inferior pole. The sequence derives from a woman aged 60 to 75 with primary liver carcinoma and hepatitis B virus infection. This chain joins TRBV11-2 and TRBJ2-2; D possibly corresponds to TRBD2 (5 bases). This CDR3 is CANSFWVGERYF. DNA of the CDR3: TGTGCCAACAGCTTCTGGGTCGGGGAGCGGTATTTT.